Listed below are T cell receptor beta chains from one sample, sequenced in a study of T cells after yellow fever vaccination. TCRdb reprocessed the 5' RACE reads with MiXCR, giving one entry per CDR3 protein. The data contain 70,000 or so distinct CDR3 sequences, about 6% of them seen just once; the ten biggest clones take up more than 2%. The sample in question was CD4+ T cells sorted from PBMCs, obtained approximately 16 days after the first yellow fever vaccination. The receptors were sampled from a man younger than 30 who received the YFV17D yellow fever vaccine. The CDR3 runs from the conserved cysteine through the conserved F or W. The order of the fields is clone size, J gene, V gene, D gene, CDR3 protein, CDR3 DNA. A D gene is named only where the DNA matches it firmly. A clone size is listed for some rows: how often the clone was seen (once, few, many), or a class if it is expanded.

size: many
J: TRBJ1-6
V: TRBV18
D: -
CDR3: CASSPLPGEHSPLHF
DNA: TGTGCCAGCTCACCACTCCCAGGAGAGCATTCACCCCTCCACTTT

size: many
J: TRBJ1-1
V: TRBV20-1
D: -
CDR3: CSARTQGSEAFF
DNA: TGCAGTGCTAGAACTCAGGGGAGTGAAGCTTTCTTT

size: many
J: TRBJ2-5
V: TRBV20-1
D: -
CDR3: CSAGRAQETQYF
DNA: TGCAGTGCCGGTCGGGCCCAAGAGACCCAGTACTTC

size: -
J: TRBJ2-3
V: TRBV3-1
D: -
CDR3: CASSVTGFWTDTQYF
DNA: TGTGCCAGCAGCGTTACTGGTTTTTGGACAGATACGCAGTATTTT

size: many
J: TRBJ1-2
V: TRBV5-1
D: -
CDR3: CASSPGETYGYTF
DNA: TGCGCCAGCAGCCCGGGGGAGACCTATGGCTACACCTTC

size: many
J: TRBJ1-1
V: TRBV20-1
D: TRBD1
CDR3: CSAGDSSSEAFF
DNA: TGCAGTGCTGGGGACAGTTCTTCTGAAGCTTTCTTT

size: many
J: TRBJ2-1
V: TRBV24-1
D: -
CDR3: CATSGRYGGYNEQFF
DNA: TGTGCCACCAGTGGACGATACGGGGGCTACAATGAGCAGTTCTTC

size: many
J: TRBJ1-1
V: TRBV7-9
D: -
CDR3: CASRGGRDTEAFF
DNA: TGTGCCAGCAGGGGGGGTCGGGACACTGAAGCTTTCTTT

size: many
J: TRBJ2-3
V: TRBV24-1
D: -
CDR3: CATSDRQTDTQYF
DNA: TGTGCCACCAGTGATCGACAGACAGATACGCAGTATTTT

size: many
J: TRBJ2-1
V: TRBV12-3/TRBV12-4
D: TRBD1
CDR3: CASRFNRGVNDEQFF
DNA: TGTGCCAGCAGATTTAACAGGGGGGTGAATGATGAGCAGTTCTTC

size: many
J: TRBJ2-2
V: TRBV5-1
D: TRBD1
CDR3: CASSTGQSTGELFF
DNA: TGCGCCAGCAGCACGGGACAGAGCACCGGGGAGCTGTTTTTT

size: many
J: TRBJ1-5
V: TRBV5-1
D: -
CDR3: CASSLGTLNQPQHF
DNA: TGCGCCAGCAGCTTGGGGACCCTCAATCAGCCCCAGCATTTT

size: many
J: TRBJ2-5
V: TRBV5-1
D: -
CDR3: CASSAGGQETQYF
DNA: TGCGCCAGCAGCGCTGGGGGGCAAGAGACCCAGTACTTC

size: many
J: TRBJ2-7
V: TRBV12-3/TRBV12-4
D: TRBD2
CDR3: CASSWTSGGGSYEQYF
DNA: TGTGCCAGCAGTTGGACTAGCGGGGGGGGCTCCTACGAGCAGTACTTC

size: many
J: TRBJ1-2
V: TRBV29-1
D: -
CDR3: CSVGGNGYTF
DNA: TGCAGCGTTGGGGGGAATGGCTACACCTTC

size: many
J: TRBJ2-1
V: TRBV20-1
D: TRBD2
CDR3: CSAGTSGRGQFF
DNA: TGCAGTGCTGGGACTAGCGGGCGCGGGCAGTTCTTC

size: many
J: TRBJ1-2
V: TRBV15
D: -
CDR3: CATSRVVVGDGYTF
DNA: TGTGCCACCAGCAGAGTAGTCGTGGGAGATGGCTACACCTTC

size: many
J: TRBJ2-1
V: TRBV5-1
D: -
CDR3: CASSLQGGARIDEQFF
DNA: TGCGCCAGCAGCTTGCAGGGGGGCGCTCGTATCGATGAGCAGTTCTTC

size: few
J: TRBJ2-2
V: TRBV7-9
D: -
CDR3: CASRQLLNTGELFF
DNA: TGTGCCAGCAGACAGCTATTGAACACCGGGGAGCTGTTTTTT

size: -
J: TRBJ1-3
V: TRBV12-3/TRBV12-4
D: -
CDR3: CASSPLRSGNTIYF
DNA: TGTGCCAGCAGCCCTCTCCGCTCTGGAAACACCATATATTTT

size: many
J: TRBJ1-1
V: TRBV27
D: -
CDR3: CASSLYRNTEAFF
DNA: TGTGCCAGCAGTTTATACCGGAACACTGAAGCTTTCTTT

size: many
J: TRBJ1-1
V: TRBV2
D: -
CDR3: CASILGEFGMMNTEAFF
DNA: TGTGCCAGCATATTGGGGGAATTTGGGATGATGAACACTGAAGCTTTCTTT

size: many
J: TRBJ2-1
V: TRBV5-1
D: -
CDR3: CASSLVSGYNEQFF
DNA: TGCGCCAGCAGCTTGGTCTCAGGGTACAATGAGCAGTTCTTC

size: many
J: TRBJ1-5
V: TRBV10-3
D: -
CDR3: CAIGGPQVNQPQHF
DNA: TGTGCCATCGGGGGCCCACAGGTAAATCAGCCCCAGCATTTT

size: many
J: TRBJ2-3
V: TRBV3-1
D: -
CDR3: CASSQLRADTQYF
DNA: TGTGCCAGCAGCCAATTGAGGGCAGATACGCAGTATTTT

size: many
J: TRBJ2-5
V: TRBV5-1
D: -
CDR3: CASSRSQGGRMETQYF
DNA: TGCGCCAGCAGCCGATCACAGGGGGGGCGCATGGAGACCCAGTACTTC

size: many
J: TRBJ2-2
V: TRBV15
D: -
CDR3: CATSRDQGSGELFF
DNA: TGTGCCACCAGCAGAGATCAAGGGTCCGGGGAGCTGTTTTTT

size: many
J: TRBJ2-3
V: TRBV5-1
D: -
CDR3: CASSLAIHSDPATDTQYF
DNA: TGCGCCAGCAGCTTGGCCATTCACTCCGACCCAGCCACAGATACGCAGTATTTT

size: many
J: TRBJ2-3
V: TRBV7-2
D: -
CDR3: CASSLGGPPTDTQYF
DNA: TGTGCCAGCAGCTTGGGGGGACCCCCCACAGATACGCAGTATTTT

size: many
J: TRBJ1-2
V: TRBV7-2
D: -
CDR3: CASSLARDTEEYGYTF
DNA: TGTGCCAGCAGCTTAGCCCGGGACACGGAGGAGTATGGCTACACCTTC

size: many
J: TRBJ1-4
V: TRBV25-1
D: -
CDR3: CASRLGNEKLFF
DNA: TGTGCCAGCAGGCTGGGGAATGAAAAACTGTTTTTT

size: many
J: TRBJ2-5
V: TRBV12-3/TRBV12-4
D: -
CDR3: CASSYPGPTRETQYF
DNA: TGTGCCAGCAGCTACCCTGGCCCTACACGTGAGACCCAGTACTTC

size: many
J: TRBJ2-5
V: TRBV5-1
D: -
CDR3: CASSLGWGETQYF
DNA: TGCGCCAGCAGCCTCGGGTGGGGCGAGACCCAGTACTTC

size: many
J: TRBJ2-3
V: TRBV5-1
D: -
CDR3: CASSSATKTGTDTQYF
DNA: TGCGCCAGCAGCTCCGCCACTAAGACAGGCACAGATACGCAGTATTTT

size: many
J: TRBJ1-1
V: TRBV19
D: -
CDR3: CASRTANTEAFF
DNA: TGTGCCAGTAGAACAGCTAACACTGAAGCTTTCTTT

size: many
J: TRBJ1-1
V: TRBV7-2
D: -
CDR3: CASSAGPPNTEAFF
DNA: TGTGCCAGCAGCGCGGGACCCCCGAACACTGAAGCTTTCTTT

size: many
J: TRBJ2-1
V: TRBV12-3/TRBV12-4
D: -
CDR3: CASSLWGRSEQFF
DNA: TGTGCCAGCAGTTTGTGGGGGAGGAGTGAGCAGTTCTTC

size: many
J: TRBJ2-2
V: TRBV4-3
D: TRBD1
CDR3: CASSPDRAGELFF
DNA: TGCGCCAGCAGCCCGGACAGGGCCGGGGAGCTGTTTTTT

size: many
J: TRBJ2-3
V: TRBV7-2
D: TRBD1
CDR3: CASSRDRSTDTQYF
DNA: TGTGCCAGCAGCCGGGACAGGAGCACAGATACGCAGTATTTT

size: many
J: TRBJ1-6
V: TRBV9
D: -
CDR3: CASSGINSPLHF
DNA: TGTGCCAGCAGCGGTATAAATTCACCCCTCCACTTT

size: many
J: TRBJ1-5
V: TRBV24-1
D: -
CDR3: CATSGAGNQPQHF
DNA: TGTGCCACCTCAGGGGCGGGTAATCAGCCCCAGCATTTT

size: medium-sized
J: TRBJ1-5
V: TRBV24-1
D: -
CDR3: CAISGGGNQPQHF
DNA: TGTGCCATCTCGGGGGGTGGCAATCAGCCCCAGCATTTT

size: -
J: TRBJ2-3
V: TRBV5-6
D: TRBD1
CDR3: CASSAQGAGSTDTQYF
DNA: TGTGCCAGCAGCGCTCAGGGGGCCGGTAGCACAGATACGCAGTATTTT

size: -
J: TRBJ1-2
V: TRBV5-4
D: -
CDR3: CASSPDVWENYGYTF
DNA: TGTGCCAGCAGCCCAGACGTTTGGGAGAACTATGGCTACACCTTC

size: many
J: TRBJ2-3
V: TRBV18
D: TRBD2
CDR3: CASSSPGLGTQYF
DNA: TGTGCCAGCTCATCTCCGGGACTAGGGACGCAGTATTTT